These 23 T cell receptor beta chains were all obtained from the same sample, sequenced in a study of blood T cells in healthy people across ages. A second about 7 to 11 cycle PCR used barcoded and J-beta primers. TCRdb recomputed calls from the 5' RACE reads with MiXCR, one row per CDR3 protein. Among 700,000 to 900,000 distinct CDR3 sequences listed, around 24% were seen once. These records were also assigned to another study, of T cells of mothers and their children.

Sequenced material: blood. All receptors come from a boy between 5 and 17 years old in good health.

This clonotype was counted only a few times. The chain uses TRBV13 and TRBJ2-5; D uncertain. The J call is in doubt because the DNA end fits TRBJ2-7 better. CDR3 length equals 12 residues. Per germline, CDR1 PRHDT and CDR2 FYEKMQ (reference sequence). As DNA, the CDR3 is TGTGCCAGTGGCCCCGGGTGGGGCGAGCAGTACTTC. Translating gives CASGPGWGEQYF.

The chain is built from TRBV27 and TRBJ2-4; TRBD1 matches at 7 bases. The germline gives CDR1 MNHEY, CDR2 SMNVEV (reference sequence). V dropped 4 bases and J dropped 9; count of bases not matched to a gene: 9. The CDR3 covers 14 residues. The CDR3 nucleotides read TGTGCCAGCAGTTACAGGGGCCCGGGTGGCATTCAGTACTTC. It codes for CASSYRGPGGIQYF.

This clonotype was seen a few times. The V gene is TRBV29-1, the J gene TRBJ1-4, with no clear D. CDR1 is SQVTM, CDR2 ANQGSEA, per germline. Trimming left V 1 base short and J 6 bases short, with 9 bases between. The CDR3 extends over 13 amino acids. The CDR3 DNA reads TGCAGCGTTGAAGGGTCGACGTATGAAAAACTGTTTTTT. This codes for CSVEGSTYEKLFF.

The chain carries TRBV5-1 and TRBJ2-5; the D is unclear. There are 15 residues in the CDR3. The germline CDR1 and CDR2 sequences are SGHRS and YFSETQ. Trimming stripped 0 bases from V and 0 bases from J, with 9 bases between. CDR3 sequence: CASSLAYPYQETQYF. The CDR3 nucleotides read TGCGCCAGCAGCTTGGCCTACCCGTACCAAGAGACCCAGTACTTC.

CDR3 residues: CASSLQVGAGEQFF. CDR3 DNA: TGTGCCAGCAGTCTCCAGGTAGGGGCGGGTGAGCAGTTCTTC. The V gene is TRBV25-1, the J gene TRBJ2-1, with D perhaps assigned TRBD1 or TRBD2 (5 bases each). The CDR3 length is 14 residues. Germline V CDR1 and CDR2: MGHDK, SYGVNS. V was cut by 5 bases and J by 9 bases, with 17 bases left in between.

The V and J genes are TRBV20-1 and TRBJ1-6; 8 positions match TRBD1. The CDR3 loop spans 16 amino acids. Germline V gene data show CDR1 as DFQATT and CDR2 as SNEGSKA (reference sequence). V gave up 3 bases and J gave up 10 bases; unmatched junction bases: 14. The CDR3 bases are TGCAGTGCTAGCCCCACGACAGGGGACCCCCAATCACCCCTCCACTTT. Its protein product is CSASPTTGDPQSPLHF.

The gene calls are TRBV7-6 and TRBJ2-5, with D hard to call. V dropped 5 bases and J dropped 8 bases, with 18 bases sitting between them. CDR1 is SGHVS and CDR2 is FNYEAQ in the germline V gene. This CDR3 is built from 14 residues. CDR3: CASSIPQREGTQYF. The CDR3, as DNA: TGTGCCAGCAGCATACCACAACGCGAAGGTACCCAGTACTTC.

Only a few counts were recorded for this clonotype. The junction departs from germline at one end; a sequencing error may be responsible. This chain uses TRBV12-3 or TRBV12-4 with TRBJ2-3, with D possibly called TRBD1 or TRBD2 (5 bases each). This CDR3 comprises 14 residues. CDR3 sequence: CASRRAGLTDTRYF. In DNA form, the CDR3 reads TGTGCCAGCAGGCGGGCAGGGCTGACAGATACGCGGTATTTT.

The rearrangement joins TRBV5-1 to TRBJ2-2, with D unresolved. Germline CDR1 reads SGHRS; CDR2 reads YFSETQ. The V and J ends lost 0 bases and 1 base respectively, with 10 bases between them. The CDR3 runs 16 residues. This chain's CDR3 is CASSLEARLNTGELFF. The DNA for the CDR3 is TGCGCCAGCAGCTTGGAGGCCCGGTTGAACACCGGGGAGCTGTTTTTT. Full variable domain (outside the CDR3, taken from reference TRBV5-1 and TRBJ2-2): KAGVTQTPRYLIKTRGQQVTLSCSPISGHRSVSWYQQTPGQGLQFLFEYFSETQRNKGNFPGRFSGRQFSNSRSEMNVSTLELGDSALYLCASSLEARLNTGELFFGEGSRLTVL.

CDR3 sequence reads: CSAREPGQGAYEQYF. DNA for the CDR3: TGCAGTGCTAGAGAACCGGGACAGGGGGCTTACGAGCAGTACTTC. V gene TRBV20-1 combines with J gene TRBJ2-5, with 12 bases aligning to TRBD1. The DNA end favors TRBJ2-7, so the J call may be wrong. From germline, CDR1 is DFQATT and CDR2 SNEGSKA (reference sequence). The CDR3 has 15 residues.

This clonotype was seen a few times. The J gene is TRBJ2-3, the V gene TRBV5-4; 7 bases are a match to TRBD1. The junction had 5 bases not matched to a gene; V was cut back by 2 bases and J by 2 bases. Germline V gene lookup returns CDR1 SGHNT and CDR2 YYREEE (reference sequence). The CDR3 consists of 15 residues. DNA of the CDR3: TGTGCCAGCAGCTTTCCGACAGGGAACACAGATACGCAGTATTTT. Encoded protein: CASSFPTGNTDTQYF.

The CDR3 here is CASSLAGRSPLQETQYF. CDR3 coding DNA: TGTGCCAGCAGCTTAGCGGGCCGGTCTCCCCTCCAAGAGACCCAGTACTTC. The chain couples TRBV7-9 to TRBJ2-5; D remains unclear. Trimming removed 0 bases at V and 1 base at J, with 15 bases between. This CDR3 comprises 17 residues. Germline V gene lookup returns CDR1 SEHNR and CDR2 FQNEAQ (reference sequence).

This clonotype has a single count. V and J are TRBV12-3 or TRBV12-4 and TRBJ2-5; 8 bases align to TRBD2. The CDR3 covers 14 residues. V shed 6 bases, J shed 7 bases, and the junction held 10 bases outside the gene matches. CDR3 amino acids: CASSPGTSYGTQYF. The CDR3, as DNA: TGTGCCAGCAGCCCCGGGACTAGTTACGGGACCCAGTACTTC.

Only a few counts were recorded for this clonotype. The gene calls are TRBV9 and TRBJ1-6, with D perhaps matching TRBD1 (5 bases). The CDR3 runs 15 residues. Trimming removed 3 bases at V and 7 bases at J, with 14 bases between. Germline values: CDR1 SGDLS, CDR2 YYNGEE. CDR3 sequence: CASSEGPSGNSPLHF. In nucleotides, the CDR3 is TGTGCCAGCAGCGAGGGGCCCTCGGGCAATTCACCCCTCCACTTT.

Only a few counts were recorded for this clonotype. The gene calls are TRBV6-1 and TRBJ2-2; the D is unclear. There are 14 residues in the CDR3. Germline assignment: CDR1 MNHNS and CDR2 SASEGT. The V and J ends lost 5 bases and 5 bases respectively, with 12 bases between them. CDR3 sequence: CASSQIQDTGELFF. DNA for the CDR3: TGTGCCAGCAGTCAAATCCAAGATACCGGGGAGCTGTTTTTT.

Details on this clonotype: One end of the junction is discordant with germline, which a read error may explain. The gene calls are TRBV28 and TRBJ1-4; 9 bases fit TRBD1. The V gene's germline CDR1 is MDHEN and CDR2 SYDVKM. CDR3 length: 15 residues. DNA for the CDR3: TGTGCCAGCAGTTCGGGACAGGGTGTGAATGAAAACCTGTTTTTT. It translates to CASSSGQGVNENLFF.

In its sample, this clonotype was seen a few times. This chain uses TRBV5-1 with TRBJ2-7; D unresolved. The CDR3 is 15 amino acids. Germline lookup yields CDR1 SGHRS and CDR2 YFSETQ. V gave up 4 bases and J gave up 4 bases, with 18 bases separating them. The CDR3 is CASSLSEAMGYEQYF. The CDR3 region has the DNA TGCGCCAGCAGCCTCTCAGAGGCAATGGGTTACGAGCAGTACTTC. The whole variable domain, filled in from reference TRBV5-1 and TRBJ2-7, reads KAGVTQTPRYLIKTRGQQVTLSCSPISGHRSVSWYQQTPGQGLQFLFEYFSETQRNKGNFPGRFSGRQFSNSRSEMNVSTLELGDSALYLCASSLSEAMGYEQYFGPGTRLTVT.

This clonotype showed up just a few times. The rearrangement links TRBV5-1 to TRBJ2-7; D is perhaps TRBD1 (7 bases). The CDR3 runs to 14 residues. The ends were cut back, 5 bases at V and 6 bases at J, with 18 bases in the middle. The germline V gene has CDR1 SGHRS and CDR2 YFSETQ. The CDR3 DNA sequence: TGCGCCAGCAGTCAGGGGGGACCCTCGGGCGAGCAGTACTTC. Encoded protein: CASSQGGPSGEQYF.

This chain connects TRBV29-1 to TRBJ2-1, with D possibly TRBD1 on 6 matching bases. V gave up 3 bases and J gave up 8 bases, with 11 bases separating them. The CDR3 loop spans 12 amino acids. The germline CDR1 and CDR2 sequences are SQVTM and ANQGSEA. CDR3 in DNA: TGCAGCGTTGATGGCAGGGGCGATGAGCAGTTCTTC. Translating gives CSVDGRGDEQFF.

This sequence joins TRBV9 and TRBJ2-7; TRBD1 matches 7 bases. Germline CDR1 is SGDLS and CDR2 is YYNGEE. The length of the CDR3 is 15 residues. The V gene end was trimmed by 4 bases and the J gene end by 7 bases; junction bases not matched to a gene: 14. The CDR3 DNA reads TGTGCCAGCAGCCCGAGCTATAGGGGGCTTTATGAGCAGTACTTC. Translated: CASSPSYRGLYEQYF.

This clonotype came up a few times. An end of the junction does not agree with germline; a read error may underlie this. V usage is TRBV29-1 and J usage is TRBJ2-3, with D possibly called TRBD1 or TRBD2 (5 bases each). The CDR3 is 14 residues long. Germline loops: CDR1 SQVTM, CDR2 ANQGSEA. CDR3 nucleotides: TGCAGCGCTGAAGCAGGGACCTACACAGATACGCAGTATTTT. Its translation is CSAEAGTYTDTQYF.

This chain joins TRBV7-2 and TRBJ1-1; D ambiguous. CDR3 size: 15 residues. Germline values: CDR1 SGHTA, CDR2 FQGNSA. V was pared by 1 base and J by 1 base, with 10 bases between. The CDR3 sequence: CASSLVGGWNTEAFF. The CDR3 DNA reads as TGTGCCAGCAGCTTAGTTGGAGGGTGGAACACTGAAGCTTTCTTT. Filled out from reference TRBV7-2 and TRBJ1-1, the complete variable domain reads GAGVSQSPSNKVTEKGKDVELRCDPISGHTALYWYRQSLGQGLEFLIYFQGNSAPDKSGLPSDRFSAERTGGSVSTLTIQRTQQEDSAVYLCASSLVGGWNTEAFFGQGTRLTVV.

This chain connects TRBV7-3 to TRBJ2-5; 8 positions agree with TRBD1. V lost 5 bases and J lost 4; bases outside the gene matches: 9. The germline V gene encodes CDR1 SGHTA and CDR2 FQGTGA. The CDR3 length is 15 residues. This CDR3 is CASSPRQGPTETQYF. The CDR3 nucleotides are TGTGCCAGCAGCCCCCGACAGGGGCCCACAGAGACCCAGTACTTC. The entire variable domain, with the rest obtained from reference TRBV7-3 and TRBJ2-5, is as follows: GAGVSQTPSNKVTEKGKYVELRCDPISGHTALYWYRQSLGQGPEFLIYFQGTGAADDSGLPNDRFFAVRPEGSVSTLKIQRTERGDSAVYLCASSPRQGPTETQYFGPGTRLLVL.